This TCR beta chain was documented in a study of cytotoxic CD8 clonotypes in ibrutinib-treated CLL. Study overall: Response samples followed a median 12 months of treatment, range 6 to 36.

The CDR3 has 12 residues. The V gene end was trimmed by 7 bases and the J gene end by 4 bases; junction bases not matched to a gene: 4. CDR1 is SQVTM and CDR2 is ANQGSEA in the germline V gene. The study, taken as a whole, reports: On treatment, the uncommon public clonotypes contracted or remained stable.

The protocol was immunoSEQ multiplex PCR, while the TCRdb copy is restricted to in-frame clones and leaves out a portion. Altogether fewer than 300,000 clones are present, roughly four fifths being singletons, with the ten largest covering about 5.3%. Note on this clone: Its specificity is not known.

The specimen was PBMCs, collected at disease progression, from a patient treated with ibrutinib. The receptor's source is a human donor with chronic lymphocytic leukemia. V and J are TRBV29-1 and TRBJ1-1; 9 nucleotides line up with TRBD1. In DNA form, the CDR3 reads TGCAGCGGGGGACAGGGAGGCACTGAAGCTTTCTTT. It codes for CSGGQGGTEAFF.